A single sample is the source of the 30 T cell receptor beta chains below, sequenced in a study of CD8 T cells in Susac syndrome. When the RNA was reverse transcribed, random hexamers were used with an input of about 0.45 to 1 ug. TCRdb passed the immunoSEQ multiplex PCR reads through MiXCR, listing each CDR3 protein once. This sample carries about 150,000 distinct CDR3 sequences, approximately 95% of them seen once, and the ten largest clones take approximately 0.17%. The material sequenced was CD4+ T cells from PBMCs. The receptors derive from a human donor with Susac syndrome.

V and J are TRBV27 and TRBJ2-3, with D perhaps matching TRBD1 (5 bases). Germline V lookup: CDR1 MNHEY, CDR2 SMNVEV (reference sequence). The CDR3 contains 16 residues. The V end lost 4 bases, the J end lost 0 bases, and 14 bases lay between the germline ends. The CDR3 loop is CASSWARELSTDTQYF. In nucleotides, the CDR3 is TGTGCCAGCAGTTGGGCCAGGGAACTAAGCACAGATACGCAGTATTTT.

This chain links TRBV29-1 with TRBJ2-3, with no clear D. CDR1 is SQVTM and CDR2 is ANQGSEA in the germline V gene. The V end lost 8 bases, the J end lost 3 bases, and 6 bases lay between the germline ends. CDR3 length: 10 amino acids. The CDR3 sequence is CSTSTDTQYF. DNA of the CDR3: TGCAGCACGTCTACAGATACGCAGTATTTT.

The V gene is TRBV20-1, the J gene TRBJ2-7; 9 positions match TRBD2. Germline lookup yields CDR1 DFQATT and CDR2 SNEGSKA (reference sequence). V lost 6 bases to trimming and J lost 3 bases; unmatched junction nucleotides: 12. The CDR3 has 15 residues. The CDR3 is CSAPDGRGGLYEQYF. The CDR3 region has the DNA TGCAGTGCCCCCGATGGGCGGGGGGGCCTCTACGAGCAGTACTTC.

V usage is TRBV29-1 and J usage is TRBJ2-3; D gene unclear. CDR1 and CDR2 from the germline V gene are SQVTM and ANQGSEA. The V gene lost 8 bases and the J gene lost 2 bases, with 20 bases spanning the gap. The CDR3 runs to 15 residues. This CDR3 reads CSTTTLEFDTDTQYF. Here the CDR3 DNA reads TGCAGCACTACCACCCTAGAATTTGACACAGATACGCAGTATTTT.

V usage is TRBV4-2 and J usage is TRBJ1-3, with a possible D match to TRBD1 (5 bases). The ends were cut back, 0 bases at V and 2 bases at J, with 11 bases in the middle. The CDR3 length is 16 residues. Germline V CDR1 and CDR2: LGHNA, YNFKEQ. The CDR3 sequence: CASSQDQRGTGNTIYF. Here the CDR3 DNA reads TGTGCCAGCAGCCAAGATCAAAGGGGAACTGGAAACACCATATATTTT.

This chain links TRBV20-1 with TRBJ1-5; TRBD1 agrees at 10 bases. The J segment lost 2 bases and the V segment lost 0 bases, leaving 4 bases of the junction unmatched. The CDR3 is 16 residues long. Germline V lookup: CDR1 DFQATT, CDR2 SNEGSKA (reference sequence). The CDR3 spells CSARDPGTGGNQPQHF. In nucleotides, the CDR3 is TGCAGTGCTAGAGATCCCGGGACAGGGGGCAATCAGCCCCAGCATTTT.

The chain couples TRBV10-3 to TRBJ1-5, with a possible D match to TRBD1 (5 bases). The germline V gene has CDR1 ENHRY and CDR2 SYGVKD. V lost 4 bases, J lost 2 bases, and 18 bases lay in between. This CDR3 has 17 amino acids. CDR3 in amino acids: CAISGAGLGKGNQPQHF. The DNA of the CDR3 is TGTGCCATCAGTGGAGCAGGGTTGGGCAAGGGCAATCAGCCCCAGCATTTT.

The CDR3 bases are TGTGCCAGCAGCTCCGGACTTGCCACAGATACGCAGTATTTT. This sequence encodes CASSSGLATDTQYF. This chain links TRBV7-8 with TRBJ2-3; tentatively, D is TRBD2 (5 bases). Trimming took off 4 bases at V and 2 bases at J, with 10 bases between the two ends. There are 14 residues in the CDR3. Germline lookup yields CDR1 SGHVS and CDR2 FQNEAQ.

This rearrangement joins TRBV12-3 or TRBV12-4 to TRBJ2-2, with D unresolved. The CDR3 spans 13 residues. V shed 0 bases and J shed 8 bases, with 7 bases lying between them. The DNA of the CDR3 is TGTGCCAGCAGTTTAGCGCTAGTTGGGGAGCTGTTTTTT. It specifies CASSLALVGELFF.

This rearrangement joins TRBV5-1 to TRBJ2-7, with 8 bases fitting TRBD1. The V gene end was trimmed by 0 bases and the J gene end by 2 bases; junction bases not matched to a gene: 4. Germline V CDR1 and CDR2: SGHRS, YFSETQ. The length of the CDR3 is 15 residues. The CDR3 region is CASSLETGETYEQYF. The CDR3 region has the DNA TGCGCCAGCAGCTTGGAGACAGGGGAGACCTACGAGCAGTACTTC.

This rearrangement joins TRBV20-1 to TRBJ2-5; the D gene is possibly TRBD2 (6 bases). This CDR3 comprises 11 residues. The germline V and J ends were trimmed by 3 bases and 5 bases, with 7 bases remaining between them. Germline values: CDR1 DFQATT, CDR2 SNEGSKA (reference sequence). The chain's CDR3 is CSAREGETQYF. The CDR3 DNA follows: TGCAGTGCTAGGGAGGGCGAGACCCAGTACTTC.

The rearrangement uses TRBV27 and TRBJ2-7; no clear D. Trimming took off 2 bases at V and 2 bases at J, with 13 bases between the two ends. Germline values: CDR1 MNHEY, CDR2 SMNVEV (reference sequence). This CDR3 is built from 15 residues. The CDR3 nucleotides are TGTGCCAGCAGTTTAAATGGCAGAACCCCCTACGAGCAGTACTTC. Amino acids: CASSLNGRTPYEQYF.

The V gene is TRBV27, the J gene TRBJ2-2; no clear D gene. In germline, CDR1 is MNHEY, CDR2 SMNVEV (reference sequence). Trimming removed 3 bases from V and 7 bases from J, with 12 bases in between. This CDR3 comprises 14 residues. The CDR3 bases are TGTGCCAGCAGTTTGAGGCAGTTGATCGGGGAGCTGTTTTTT. Amino acid sequence: CASSLRQLIGELFF.

The V and J genes are TRBV20-1 and TRBJ2-7; D may be TRBD2 (6 bases). The CDR3 spans 13 residues. V shed 0 bases and J shed 5 bases, with 11 bases lying between them. The germline gives CDR1 DFQATT, CDR2 SNEGSKA (reference sequence). As DNA, the CDR3 is TGCAGTGCTAGAGACGGAGGGACGAACGAGCAGTACTTC. As protein: CSARDGGTNEQYF.

CDR3 amino acids: CASSTRQDPTNEKLFF. CDR3 DNA: TGCGCCAGCAGCACACGACAGGACCCGACTAATGAAAAACTGTTTTTT. The J gene is TRBJ1-4, the V gene TRBV4-1; weak D call: TRBD1 (6 bases). Germline CDR1 reads MGHRA; CDR2 reads YSYEKL. V was pared by 5 bases and J by 2 bases, with 15 bases between. The CDR3 is 16 residues long.

The rearrangement joins TRBV9 to TRBJ2-1, with D unresolved. The germline V and J ends were trimmed by 0 bases and 8 bases, with 12 bases remaining between them. CDR1 is SGDLS and CDR2 is YYNGEE in the germline V gene. This CDR3 is 14 amino acids long. This CDR3 reads CASSVGPPLDEQFF. Written as DNA, the CDR3 is TGTGCCAGCAGCGTAGGTCCGCCATTAGATGAGCAGTTCTTC. The complete variable domain, with remaining parts taken from reference TRBV9 and TRBJ2-1, reads DSGVTQTPKHLITATGQRVTLRCSPRSGDLSVYWYQQSLDQGLQFLIQYYNGEERAKGNILERFSAQQFPDLHSELNLSSLELGDSALYFCASSVGPPLDEQFFGPGTRLTVL.

The genes are TRBV20-1 and TRBJ2-1; D is possibly TRBD1 or TRBD2 (5 bases each). CDR3 length: 14 amino acids. Germline CDR1 reads DFQATT; CDR2 reads SNEGSKA (reference sequence). Trimming cost V 6 bases and J 8 bases, with 20 bases left between them. The CDR3 loop reads CSAGASGRSHEQFF. CDR3 bases: TGCAGTGCCGGAGCATCGGGGCGCTCTCATGAGCAGTTCTTC.

The chain uses TRBV27 and TRBJ2-5, with 8 bases that match TRBD1. CDR1 is MNHEY, CDR2 SMNVEV, per germline (reference sequence). V lost 6 bases and J lost 5; bases outside the gene matches: 5. The CDR3 runs to 13 residues. The CDR3 loop reads CASSLRGRETQYF. The CDR3 DNA reads TGTGCCAGCAGCCTCAGGGGGCGGGAGACCCAGTACTTC.

Written as DNA, the CDR3 is TGTGCCAGCAGTCCAGATCCGTCCTACAATGAGCAGTTCTTC. This encodes CASSPDPSYNEQFF. This chain uses TRBV12-3 or TRBV12-4 with TRBJ2-1; D is unclear. This CDR3 has 14 residues. The V and J ends lost 5 bases and 1 base respectively, with 9 bases between them.

The chain links TRBV29-1 to TRBJ1-4; 7 bases are a match to TRBD1. The V gene end was trimmed by 7 bases and the J gene end by 1 base; junction bases not matched to a gene: 3. Germline V gives CDR1 SQVTM, CDR2 ANQGSEA. The CDR3 spans 13 residues. The CDR3: CSAYRGTNEKLFF. The DNA of the CDR3 is TGCAGCGCTTACAGGGGAACTAATGAAAAACTGTTTTTT. The variable domain in full, with the rest retrieved from reference TRBV29-1 and TRBJ1-4, is SAVISQKPSRDICQRGTSLTIQCQVDSQVTMMFWYRQQPGQSLTLIATANQGSEATYESGFVIDKFPISRPNLTFSTLTVSNMSPEDSSIYLCSAYRGTNEKLFFGSGTQLSVL.

The rearrangement uses TRBV21-1 and TRBJ2-5; the D call TRBD1 from the table was never checked on the DNA. TRBV21-1 is termed a pseudogene. The CDR3 extends over 14 amino acids. The CDR3 reads CASSHGTVQETQYF. CDR3 sequence (DNA): TGTGCCAGCAGCCATGGGACAGTCCAAGAGACCCAGTACTTC.

This clonotype was counted once. The rearrangement links TRBV20-1 to TRBJ1-1; tentative D call: TRBD1 (6 bases). The ends were cut back, 3 bases at V and 4 bases at J, with 12 bases in the middle. This CDR3 is built from 13 residues. Looked up from germline, CDR1 is DFQATT and CDR2 is SNEGSKA (reference sequence). The CDR3 loop reads CSASKPGATEAFF. CDR3 DNA: TGCAGTGCTAGTAAACCAGGGGCCACTGAAGCTTTCTTT.

The chain combines TRBV20-1 with TRBJ2-3, with D possibly TRBD2 on 5 matching bases. In germline, CDR1 is DFQATT, CDR2 SNEGSKA (reference sequence). CDR3 length: 12 amino acids. Deletions cut 7 bases from V and 2 bases from J, with 10 bases between. CDR3 region: CSGEGITDTQYF. CDR3 bases: TGCAGTGGAGAGGGTATCACAGATACGCAGTATTTT.

The rearrangement uses TRBV27 and TRBJ1-1, with D maybe TRBD1 (6 bases). Germline CDR1 reads MNHEY; CDR2 reads SMNVEV (reference sequence). V shed 6 bases and J shed 4 bases, with 15 bases lying between them. The CDR3 runs 14 residues. In nucleotides, the CDR3 is TGTGCCAGCAGCCTTCTCGGGGGGCTCACTGAAGCTTTCTTT. This gives the protein CASSLLGGLTEAFF.

CDR3 region: CSARDTGGGTDTQYF. CDR3 sequence (DNA): TGCAGTGCTAGAGATACGGGCGGGGGCACAGATACGCAGTATTTT. This chain joins TRBV20-1 and TRBJ2-3, with a possible D match to TRBD2 (6 bases). Per germline, CDR1 DFQATT and CDR2 SNEGSKA (reference sequence). V lost 0 bases, J lost 1 base, and 11 bases lay in between. This CDR3 has 15 amino acids.

CDR3 DNA: TGCGCCAGCAGTCACCCGGGGGAGACCCAGTACTTC. Protein product: CASSHPGETQYF. J is TRBJ2-5 and V is TRBV5-1; TRBD2 might be the D (5 bases). The V end lost 5 bases, the J end lost 5 bases, and 10 bases lay between the germline ends. CDR1 and CDR2 (germline): SGHRS, YFSETQ. The CDR3 contains 12 residues.

The chain combines TRBV12-3 or TRBV12-4 with TRBJ1-3; D is unclear. The V and J ends lost 4 bases and 0 bases respectively, with 10 bases between them. The CDR3 has 15 residues. The DNA of the CDR3 is TGTGCCAGCAGTTGGAGGCGGTACTCTGGAAACACCATATATTTT. Translated: CASSWRRYSGNTIYF.

The V gene is TRBV11-2, the J gene TRBJ2-2, with D hard to call. The CDR3 has 13 amino acids. The V end was cut by 0 bases, the J end by 16 bases, with 15 bases between. CDR1 SGHAT and CDR2 FQNNGV come from the germline V gene. Written as DNA, the CDR3 is TGTGCCAGCAGCTTAGAATCAGTTCCGGGCAGGTTTTTT. Protein product: CASSLESVPGRFF.

The chain carries TRBV6-6 and TRBJ2-1; D is unclear. The CDR3 is 12 residues long. V was trimmed by 7 bases and J by 4 bases, leaving 8 bases between them. CDR1 and CDR2 from the germline V gene are MNHNY and SVGAGI (reference sequence). CDR3 sequence reads: CASTLEYNEQFF. DNA of the CDR3: TGTGCCAGCACCCTGGAATACAATGAGCAGTTCTTC.

CDR3 coding DNA: TGTGCCAGCAGCTCCGGACAGCAGAGCTCCTATAATTCACCCCTCCACTTT. Its protein is CASSSGQQSSYNSPLHF. This sequence joins TRBV5-4 and TRBJ1-6; the D gene is possibly TRBD1 (6 bases). CDR3 size: 17 residues. Per the germline V gene, CDR1 is SGHNT and CDR2 is YYREEE (reference sequence). V was cut by 3 bases and J by 0 bases, with 13 bases left in between. The full variable domain, rest sourced from reference TRBV5-4 and TRBJ1-6, is ETGVTQSPTHLIKTRGQQVTLRCSSQSGHNTVSWYQQALGQGPQFIFQYYREEENGRGNFPPRFSGLQFPNYSSELNVNALELDDSALYLCASSSGQQSSYNSPLHFGNGTRLTVT.